This entry describes one T cell receptor (beta chain). The antigen is not known. These data belong to a study of T-cell reconstitution after alpha-beta-depleted transplantation in children. General study points: At around two months after transplant, the alpha-beta T cells were reportedly derived from several hundred expanded clones that came from non-depleted graft cells. A year post-transplant, T-cell counts and diversity derived mostly from newly produced T cells. Some patients showed high day-60 TCRbeta diversity, which derived from surviving recipient T cells and thymic progenitors.

V dropped 6 bases and J dropped 0; count of bases not matched to a gene: 14. CDR1 is SNHLY and CDR2 is FYNNEI in the germline V gene. CDR3 size: 20 residues. Preparation of the TCRbeta library was carried out with unique molecular identifiers. TCRdb fed the PCR reads into MiXCR, producing one record per CDR3 protein. The table includes about 980,000 distinct CDR3 sequences, about 29% detected once. The chain uses TRBV2 and TRBJ2-2; 12 bases are shared with TRBD1. Source: PBMCs, mostly from graft donor cells, taken 360 days after TCRalphabeta/CD19-depleted stem cell transplant. The clonotype comes from a boy under two years old who had a stem cell transplant for SCID, so the T cells may come from the graft donor. The CDR3 is CASSPGTGGRQITNTGELFF. Here the CDR3 DNA reads TGTGCCAGCAGCCCCGGGACAGGGGGCCGACAGATAACGAACACCGGGGAGCTGTTTTTT.